Each of the 10 T cell receptor beta chains below was sequenced from the same sample in a study of T cell responses to AZD1222 COVID-19 vaccine. Sequenced by immunoSEQ multiplex PCR; TCRdb stores in-frame clones only, minus some. The sample gives some 100,000 clones, more than 85% of which show up once; roughly 4.5% is in the top ten. The sample in question was peripheral blood, obtained on day 0 of AZD1222 vaccination. The source of these receptors is an adult in good health.

In this sample, this clone turned up once. The V call is TRBV21-1, the J call TRBJ1-6. TRBV21-1 is termed a pseudogene. The CDR3 runs 20 residues. In DNA, the CDR3 is TGTGCCAGCAGCAAACTTCGACAGCGGGGAGAACTATCTGGCGATTCACCCCTCCACTTT. Translated: CASSKLRQRGELSGDSPLHF.

DNA of the CDR3: TGTGCCAGCAGCCAGGGGGGGGTCGGAAACACCATATATTTT. Translated: CASSQGGVGNTIYF. This chain connects TRBV7-2 to TRBJ1-3; 7 positions match TRBD1. CDR1 and CDR2 (germline): SGHTA, FQGNSA. The length of the CDR3 is 14 residues. Losses at the gene ends were 5 bases for V and 4 bases for J; bases not matched to a gene: 5.

The genes are TRBV5-1 and TRBJ1-4; 7 bases fit TRBD1. The CDR3 extends over 16 amino acids. The germline gives CDR1 SGHRS, CDR2 YFSETQ. Losses at the gene ends were 4 bases for V and 9 bases for J; bases not matched to a gene: 15. CDR3 amino acids: CASSTQPTGTSKKLFF. The DNA for the CDR3 is TGCGCCAGCAGCACACAACCGACAGGGACGAGTAAAAAACTGTTTTTT.

The V and J genes are TRBV6-5 and TRBJ1-1; D uncertain. V was clipped by 2 bases and J by 0 bases, with 7 bases between them. The CDR3 is 14 amino acids. From germline, CDR1 is MNHEY and CDR2 SVGAGI. CDR3 region: CASSYNRMNTEAFF. CDR3 nucleotide sequence: TGTGCCAGCAGTTACAACAGAATGAACACTGAAGCTTTCTTT.

The gene calls are TRBV12-3 or TRBV12-4 and TRBJ1-2; no clear D gene. Trimming left V 3 bases short and J 6 bases short, with 8 bases between. The CDR3 extends over 12 amino acids. In DNA form, the CDR3 reads TGTGCCAGCAGTTTTTTGGGCCATGGCTACACCTTC. Translation gives CASSFLGHGYTF.

The rearrangement joins TRBV28 to TRBJ1-2, with 7 bases that match TRBD1. This CDR3 contains 16 residues. Germline V gives CDR1 MDHEN, CDR2 SYDVKM. V lost 2 bases and J lost 4; bases outside the gene matches: 10. CDR3 coding DNA: TGTGCCAGCAGTTTAGGACAGGTTGCCTTGAGCTATGGCTACACCTTC. Its protein product is CASSLGQVALSYGYTF.

The chain joins TRBV7-2 to TRBJ2-1; either TRBD1 or TRBD2 may fit D (5 bases each). The V gene lost 8 bases and the J gene lost 0 bases, with 14 bases spanning the gap. The germline V gene has CDR1 SGHTA and CDR2 FQGNSA. The CDR3 runs to 15 residues. For the CDR3, the DNA is TGTGCCAGCCAAAGGGACGTCAGCTCCTACAATGAGCAGTTCTTC. As protein: CASQRDVSSYNEQFF.

This clone was observed once. The CDR3 here is CASSLWGLGGSGNTIYF. The CDR3 coding sequence is TGTGCCAGCAGCTTGTGGGGCTTAGGGGGATCTGGAAACACCATATATTTT. The chain combines TRBV13 with TRBJ1-3; TRBD1 is a possible D gene (6 bases). CDR3 length: 17 amino acids. V shed 3 bases and J shed 1 base, with 16 bases lying between them. The germline CDR1 and CDR2 sequences are PRHDT and FYEKMQ (reference sequence).

The V gene is TRBV18, the J gene TRBJ2-7; weak D call: TRBD2 (6 bases). The germline gives CDR1 KGHSH, CDR2 LQKENI. V lost 3 bases, J lost 0 bases, and 9 bases lay in between. The length of the CDR3 is 14 residues. This CDR3 reads CASSPDGSSYEQYF. In DNA, the CDR3 is TGTGCCAGCTCACCTGACGGGAGCTCCTACGAGCAGTACTTC. Full variable domain (missing parts from reference TRBV18 and TRBJ2-7): NAGVMQNPRHLVRRRGQEARLRCSPMKGHSHVYWYRQLPEEGLKFMVYLQKENIIDESGMPKERFSAEFPKEGPSILRIQQVVRGDSAAYFCASSPDGSSYEQYFGPGTRLTVT.

This chain links TRBV7-2 with TRBJ1-1; 7 bases agree with TRBD1. The CDR3 has 15 amino acids. Germline CDR1 is SGHTA and CDR2 is FQGNSA. V dropped 3 bases and J dropped 4; count of bases not matched to a gene: 8. CDR3 coding DNA: TGTGCCAGCAGCTTGAGGGGGCGGACGTTCACTGAAGCTTTCTTT. Translation: CASSLRGRTFTEAFF.